This T cell receptor (beta chain) comes out of a study of neurological immune-mediated disorders. General study results and limits: TCR-beta repertoires seemed private in all groups, with no expanded CDR3 amino acid sequences shared.

This clonotype was picked up many times. Its antigen is not known. The unsorted libraries were produced from 2 million PBMCs held at -80 C. Every sequencing run returned over 190 million TCR-beta sequences, which were derived from 15-18 subjects. Via MiXCR, TCRdb re-called the 5' RACE reads, giving one row per CDR3 protein. The repertoire consists of around 94,000 distinct CDR3 sequences, with roughly 4% occurring once and the leading ten covering around 5.5%. This CDR3 comprises 15 residues. The germline gives CDR1 SGHAT, CDR2 FQNNGV. The V segment lost 1 base and the J segment 8 bases; nucleotides outside the gene matches: 10.

The specimen was PBMCs. The TCR comes from a woman younger than 30 with multiple sclerosis. The V call is TRBV11-2, the J call TRBJ1-1, with 7 nucleotides matching TRBD1. CDR3 loop: CASSLGYGQEIEAFF. CDR3 nucleotide sequence: TGTGCCAGCAGCTTAGGCTACGGACAGGAAATAGAAGCTTTCTTT.